The rows below give T cell receptor beta chains drawn from one sample of a study of blood T cell repertoires in COVID-19. Sequencing used immunoSEQ multiplex PCR; TCRdb keeps in-frame clones, though not all of them. The sample comprises around 260,000 clones, about 89% of which are singletons, and around 10% rests with the top ten. Sequencing was carried out using peripheral blood. The receptors stem from a man aged 40-55 years who had recovered from COVID-19. Both conserved end residues are part of each CDR3. Fields, in order: CDR3 DNA, CDR3 protein, V gene, J gene, clone size, D gene. The D gene is left open where the match is weak. Only part of the rows carry a size: once, few, many, or a class if the clone is expanded.

CDR3 DNA: TGTGCCAGCAATCAGGACAGGGCGGTTGGCTACACCTTC
CDR3 protein: CASNQDRAVGYTF
V gene: TRBV2
J gene: TRBJ1-2
clone size: NA
D gene: TRBD1

CDR3 DNA: TGTGCCAGCAGTAGCAGGGGGAACACTGAAGCTTTCTTT
CDR3 protein: CASSSRGNTEAFF
V gene: TRBV12-3/TRBV12-4
J gene: TRBJ1-1
clone size: NA
D gene: NA

CDR3 DNA: TGTGCCAGTAGTGGACTAGCGGGAGGGAATGAGCAGTTCTTC
CDR3 protein: CASSGLAGGNEQFF
V gene: TRBV19
J gene: TRBJ2-1
clone size: few
D gene: TRBD2

CDR3 DNA: TGTGCCAGCAGCCCTCAGGGGGCGTCTGGAAACACCATATATTTT
CDR3 protein: CASSPQGASGNTIYF
V gene: TRBV7-9
J gene: TRBJ1-3
clone size: NA
D gene: TRBD1

CDR3 DNA: TGTGCCACAGGAGGGGTGAAGACGAACACCGGGGAGCTGTTTTTT
CDR3 protein: CATGGVKTNTGELFF
V gene: TRBV10-3
J gene: TRBJ2-2
clone size: NA
D gene: NA

CDR3 DNA: TGTGCCAGCAGCCTTACCGGACAGGGGGAAGCTTTCTTT
CDR3 protein: CASSLTGQGEAFF
V gene: TRBV7-8
J gene: TRBJ1-1
clone size: few
D gene: TRBD1

CDR3 DNA: TGTGCCAGCAGTGCCAGGGGGCTTTGGAGTGACACTGAAGCTTTCTTT
CDR3 protein: CASSARGLWSDTEAFF
V gene: TRBV2
J gene: TRBJ1-1
clone size: NA
D gene: TRBD1

CDR3 DNA: TGTGCCAGCAGTTCGGACAGGGGGCGCATAGATACGCAGTATTTT
CDR3 protein: CASSSDRGRIDTQYF
V gene: TRBV6-2/TRBV6-3
J gene: TRBJ2-3
clone size: NA
D gene: TRBD1

CDR3 DNA: TGTGCCAGCAGTTCAGGGGTTAACTACGAGCAGTACTTC
CDR3 protein: CASSSGVNYEQYF
V gene: TRBV12-3/TRBV12-4
J gene: TRBJ2-7
clone size: NA
D gene: NA

CDR3 DNA: TGTGCCAGCAGTACCGGGACAGGGTCTTTTGGCTACACCTTC
CDR3 protein: CASSTGTGSFGYTF
V gene: TRBV5-6
J gene: TRBJ1-2
clone size: NA
D gene: TRBD1

CDR3 DNA: TGTGCCAGCAGTGGAGAACTAGCGGGGGGCCCTAGCACAGATACGCAGTATTTT
CDR3 protein: CASSGELAGGPSTDTQYF
V gene: TRBV6-4
J gene: TRBJ2-3
clone size: NA
D gene: TRBD2

CDR3 DNA: TGTGCCAGCAGCTTACGGCTAGTGGAGACCCAGTACTTC
CDR3 protein: CASSLRLVETQYF
V gene: TRBV13
J gene: TRBJ2-5
clone size: NA
D gene: NA

CDR3 DNA: TGTGCCAGCAGTGAACTGGCTAGCGGGACAAAAGAGACCCAGTACTTC
CDR3 protein: CASSELASGTKETQYF
V gene: TRBV2
J gene: TRBJ2-5
clone size: once
D gene: TRBD2

CDR3 DNA: TGTGCCAGCAGCTACCTAGCGGGGACTTACAATGAGCAGTTCTTC
CDR3 protein: CASSYLAGTYNEQFF
V gene: TRBV5-5
J gene: TRBJ2-1
clone size: NA
D gene: TRBD2

CDR3 DNA: TGTGCCAGCAGTCCCCTAGCGGGAGTTGAGAATACGCAGTATTTT
CDR3 protein: CASSPLAGVENTQYF
V gene: TRBV27
J gene: TRBJ2-3
clone size: NA
D gene: TRBD2

CDR3 DNA: TGTGCCAGCAGCTCGATGGGTAGCGGGAGGATCTATGAGCAGTTCTTC
CDR3 protein: CASSSMGSGRIYEQFF
V gene: TRBV5-5
J gene: TRBJ2-1
clone size: NA
D gene: TRBD2

CDR3 DNA: TGTGCCAGCAGTTATTACCTCGGGACTAGCGGGACGGACGAGCAGTACTTC
CDR3 protein: CASSYYLGTSGTDEQYF
V gene: TRBV6-2/TRBV6-3
J gene: TRBJ2-7
clone size: NA
D gene: TRBD2

CDR3 DNA: TGCAGCGCCGATCAGGCGGATACGCAGTATTTT
CDR3 protein: CSADQADTQYF
V gene: TRBV29-1
J gene: TRBJ2-3
clone size: few
D gene: NA

CDR3 DNA: TGCGCCAGCAGCTTGTCTAGCGGGAGTACGAAGACCGGGGAGCTGTTTTTT
CDR3 protein: CASSLSSGSTKTGELFF
V gene: TRBV5-1
J gene: TRBJ2-2
clone size: once
D gene: TRBD2

CDR3 DNA: TGCAGCGTTGTCCTCGGAGAGCCAGGGGGCACTGAAGCTTTCTTT
CDR3 protein: CSVVLGEPGGTEAFF
V gene: TRBV29-1
J gene: TRBJ1-1
clone size: NA
D gene: TRBD1

CDR3 DNA: TGTGCCACCAGCAGATCTACGGGGGGGCTTGGATCTAATGAAAAACTGTTTTTT
CDR3 protein: CATSRSTGGLGSNEKLFF
V gene: TRBV15
J gene: TRBJ1-4
clone size: NA
D gene: NA

CDR3 DNA: TGCGCCAGCAGCTTAGGGACAGGCCAAGAGACCCAGTACTTC
CDR3 protein: CASSLGTGQETQYF
V gene: TRBV5-1
J gene: TRBJ2-5
clone size: NA
D gene: TRBD1

CDR3 DNA: TGTGCCAGCAGTGAACGCACAGGACCGTTGCACGAGCAGTACTTC
CDR3 protein: CASSERTGPLHEQYF
V gene: TRBV2
J gene: TRBJ2-7
clone size: few
D gene: NA

CDR3 DNA: TGTGCCAGCAGCCTCGGCGGTAGCACAGATACGCAGTATTTT
CDR3 protein: CASSLGGSTDTQYF
V gene: TRBV5-4
J gene: TRBJ2-3
clone size: NA
D gene: NA

CDR3 DNA: TGCAGTGCAAACAGGGCGACTGAAGCTTTCTTT
CDR3 protein: CSANRATEAFF
V gene: TRBV20-1
J gene: TRBJ1-1
clone size: NA
D gene: NA

CDR3 DNA: TGTGCCAGCAGACAGACAGGATCGGGCAATCAGCCCCAGCATTTT
CDR3 protein: CASRQTGSGNQPQHF
V gene: TRBV6-6
J gene: TRBJ1-5
clone size: NA
D gene: NA

CDR3 DNA: TGTGCCAGCAGCTTCACACGTGTAGGCGGGAGAGGTACAGATACGCAGTATTTT
CDR3 protein: CASSFTRVGGRGTDTQYF
V gene: TRBV9
J gene: TRBJ2-3
clone size: few
D gene: TRBD2

CDR3 DNA: TGTGCCAGCAGCACTAACGGGGGTGCTTTCTTT
CDR3 protein: CASSTNGGAFF
V gene: TRBV6-5
J gene: TRBJ1-1
clone size: NA
D gene: NA

CDR3 DNA: TGTGCCACCAGCCGAAACACCGGCCGGGGCACTGAAGCTTTCTTT
CDR3 protein: CATSRNTGRGTEAFF
V gene: TRBV15
J gene: TRBJ1-1
clone size: NA
D gene: NA

CDR3 DNA: TGTGCCAGTACTAACAGAATTAACTATGGCTACACCTTC
CDR3 protein: CASTNRINYGYTF
V gene: TRBV19
J gene: TRBJ1-2
clone size: NA
D gene: NA

CDR3 DNA: TGTGCCAGCAGTCTGGCGACGGGGGGTATGAACACTGAAGCTTTCTTT
CDR3 protein: CASSLATGGMNTEAFF
V gene: TRBV6-2/TRBV6-3
J gene: TRBJ1-1
clone size: NA
D gene: NA

CDR3 DNA: TGTGCCAGTTCCCCGGGGTATAATTCACCCCTCCACTTT
CDR3 protein: CASSPGYNSPLHF
V gene: TRBV19
J gene: TRBJ1-6
clone size: NA
D gene: NA

CDR3 DNA: TGTGCCAGTAGTTTAACGCTGGGACATTTCTACGAGCAGTACTTC
CDR3 protein: CASSLTLGHFYEQYF
V gene: TRBV19
J gene: TRBJ2-7
clone size: once
D gene: NA

CDR3 DNA: TGTGCCAGCACGAAGCGGGAGCTCCGGGACAATGAGCAGTTCTTC
CDR3 protein: CASTKRELRDNEQFF
V gene: TRBV7-9
J gene: TRBJ2-1
clone size: NA
D gene: TRBD2

CDR3 DNA: TGTGCCAGCAGTAGTATAGCGGGGAGCTCCTACAATGAGCAGTTCTTC
CDR3 protein: CASSSIAGSSYNEQFF
V gene: TRBV6-2/TRBV6-3
J gene: TRBJ2-1
clone size: NA
D gene: TRBD2